This T cell receptor (beta chain) emerged from a study of blood T cell repertoires in COVID-19. About the research overall: Nucleic acid was either cDNA or gDNA, and it came from T cells, B-cell-depleted T cells, or PBMCs.

V gave up 3 bases and J gave up 5 bases; unmatched junction bases: 10. Germline-derived CDR1 and CDR2 are SGDLS and YYNGEE. The CDR3 is made up of 15 amino acids. Method: immunoSEQ multiplex PCR; TCRdb's copy keeps in-frame clones and lacks some. The data contain about 160,000 clones, about 85% of them seen just once; the ten biggest clones take up over 3%. The chain links TRBV9 to TRBJ1-1; TRBD1 aligns across 7 bases. The TCR originated in a human donor with acute or convalescent COVID-19. The donor label of this sample is uncertain. Source material: peripheral blood. The CDR3 bases are TGTGCCAGCAGCGCTAAGGGGGCAGAAGGGACTGAAGCTTTCTTT. It is translated as CASSAKGAEGTEAFF. The whole variable domain, filled in from reference TRBV9 and TRBJ1-1, reads DSGVTQTPKHLITATGQRVTLRCSPRSGDLSVYWYQQSLDQGLQFLIQYYNGEERAKGNILERFSAQQFPDLHSELNLSSLELGDSALYFCASSAKGAEGTEAFFGQGTRLTVV.